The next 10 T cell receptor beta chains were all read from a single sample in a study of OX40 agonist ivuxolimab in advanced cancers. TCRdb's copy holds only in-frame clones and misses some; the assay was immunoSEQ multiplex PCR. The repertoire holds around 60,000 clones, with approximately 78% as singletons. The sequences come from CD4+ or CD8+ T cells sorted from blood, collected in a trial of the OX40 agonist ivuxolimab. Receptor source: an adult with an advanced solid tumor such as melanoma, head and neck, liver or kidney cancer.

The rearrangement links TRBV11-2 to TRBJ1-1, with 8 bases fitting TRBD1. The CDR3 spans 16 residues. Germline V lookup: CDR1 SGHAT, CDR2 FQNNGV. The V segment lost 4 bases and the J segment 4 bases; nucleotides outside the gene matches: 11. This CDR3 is CASSSQTGVRGTEAFF. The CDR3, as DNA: TGTGCCAGCAGCTCACAGACAGGGGTTAGGGGCACTGAAGCTTTCTTT.

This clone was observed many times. This chain's CDR3 is CASSSGTGGIGYTF. The CDR3 nucleotides are TGCGCCAGCAGCTCGGGGACAGGTGGGATCGGCTACACCTTC. The genes are TRBV5-1 and TRBJ1-2, with 8 bases that match TRBD1. CDR3 length equals 14 residues. The germline gives CDR1 SGHRS, CDR2 YFSETQ. Losses at the gene ends were 3 bases for V and 8 bases for J; bases not matched to a gene: 9.

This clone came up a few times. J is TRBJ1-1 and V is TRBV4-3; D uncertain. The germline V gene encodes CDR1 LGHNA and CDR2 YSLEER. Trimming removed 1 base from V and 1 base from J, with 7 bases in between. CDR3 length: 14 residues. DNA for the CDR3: TGCGCCAGCAGCCAAGGAATCCCGAACACTGAAGCTTTCTTT. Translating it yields CASSQGIPNTEAFF.

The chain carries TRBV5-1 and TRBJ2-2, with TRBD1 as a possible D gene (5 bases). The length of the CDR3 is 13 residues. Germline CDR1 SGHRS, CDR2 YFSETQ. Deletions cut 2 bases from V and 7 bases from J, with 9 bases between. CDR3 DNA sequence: TGCGCCAGCAGCTTAACAGGCGACGGGGAGCTGTTTTTT. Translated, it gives CASSLTGDGELFF.

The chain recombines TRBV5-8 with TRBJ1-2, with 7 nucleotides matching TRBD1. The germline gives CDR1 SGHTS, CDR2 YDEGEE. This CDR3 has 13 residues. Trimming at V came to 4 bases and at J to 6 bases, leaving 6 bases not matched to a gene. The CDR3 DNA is TGTGCCAGCAGCCCGACAGGGATGAATGGCTACACCTTC. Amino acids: CASSPTGMNGYTF. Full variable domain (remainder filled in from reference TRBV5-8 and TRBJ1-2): EAGVTQSPTHLIKTRGQQATLRCSPISGHTSVYWYQQALGLGLQFLLWYDEGEERNRGNFPPRFSGRQFPNYSSELNVNALELEDSALYLCASSPTGMNGYTFGSGTRLTVV.

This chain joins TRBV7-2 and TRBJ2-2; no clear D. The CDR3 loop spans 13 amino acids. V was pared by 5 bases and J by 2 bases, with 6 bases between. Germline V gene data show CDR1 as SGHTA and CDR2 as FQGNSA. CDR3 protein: CASSPFNTGELFF. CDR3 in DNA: TGTGCCAGCAGCCCGTTCAACACCGGGGAGCTGTTTTTT.

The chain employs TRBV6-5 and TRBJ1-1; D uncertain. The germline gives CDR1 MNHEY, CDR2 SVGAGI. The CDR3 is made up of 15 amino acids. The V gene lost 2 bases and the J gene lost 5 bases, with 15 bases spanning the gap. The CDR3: CASSYARVPSTEAFF. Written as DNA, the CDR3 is TGTGCCAGCAGTTACGCTAGGGTGCCGAGTACTGAAGCTTTCTTT.

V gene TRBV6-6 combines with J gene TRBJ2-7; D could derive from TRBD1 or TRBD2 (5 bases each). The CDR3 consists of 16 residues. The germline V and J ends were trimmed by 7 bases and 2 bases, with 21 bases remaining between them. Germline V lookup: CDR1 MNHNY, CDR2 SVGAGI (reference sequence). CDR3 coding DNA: TGTGCCAGCAACCCAACCGGGACGGAGTTGACCTACGAGCAGTACTTC. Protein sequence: CASNPTGTELTYEQYF.

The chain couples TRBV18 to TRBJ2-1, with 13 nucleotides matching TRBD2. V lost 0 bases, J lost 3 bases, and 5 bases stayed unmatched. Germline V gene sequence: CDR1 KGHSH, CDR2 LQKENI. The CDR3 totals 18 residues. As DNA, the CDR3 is TGTGCCAGCTCACCACCGACGACTAGCGGGAGGAACTACAATGAGCAGTTCTTC. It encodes CASSPPTTSGRNYNEQFF.

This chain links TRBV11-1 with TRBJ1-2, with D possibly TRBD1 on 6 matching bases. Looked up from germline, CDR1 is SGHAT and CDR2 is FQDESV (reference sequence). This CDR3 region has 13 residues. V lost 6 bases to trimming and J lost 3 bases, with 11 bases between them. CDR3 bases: TGTGCCAGCAGGGGGACAACCCACTATGGCTACACCTTC. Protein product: CASRGTTHYGYTF.